The 13 T cell receptor beta chains reported below all come from one sample, sequenced in a study of blood T cell repertoires in COVID-19. Using immunoSEQ multiplex PCR, the repertoire was profiled, and TCRdb retains in-frame clones only, with some absent. The sample contains roughly 100,000 clones, roughly 89% of which appear only once. Sequences were obtained from peripheral blood. The receptor set was obtained from a woman of 80 years or more with active COVID-19.

The rearrangement uses TRBV20-1 and TRBJ1-2, with D perhaps matching TRBD1 (5 bases). Germline CDR1 reads DFQATT; CDR2 reads SNEGSKA (reference sequence). This CDR3 is 11 amino acids long. Trimming took off 4 bases at V and 2 bases at J, with 5 bases between the two ends. CDR3 protein: CSATGNYGYTF. The CDR3 DNA reads as TGCAGTGCTACAGGGAACTATGGCTACACCTTC.

This rearrangement joins TRBV3-1 (or the pseudogene TRBV3-2) to TRBJ2-7; TRBD2 aligns across 9 bases. The CDR3 is made up of 20 amino acids. Germline V lookup: CDR1 LGHDT, CDR2 YNNKEL (reference sequence). The junction had 18 bases not matched to a gene; V was cut back by 1 base and J by 2 bases. The CDR3 reads CASSQAAGKSFSGRAYEQYF. The CDR3 DNA reads as TGTGCCAGCAGCCAAGCGGCCGGTAAATCGTTTAGCGGGAGAGCCTACGAGCAGTACTTC.

The J gene is TRBJ2-3, the V gene TRBV4-2; TRBD2 matches at 13 bases. The CDR3 is 19 residues long. Germline lookup yields CDR1 LGHNA and CDR2 YNFKEQ. With V trimmed by 0 bases and J by 0 bases, 6 bases remained unmatched. This CDR3 reads CASSQDGRGLAGSTDTQYF. CDR3 DNA: TGTGCCAGCAGCCAAGATGGGCGGGGACTAGCGGGAAGCACAGATACGCAGTATTTT.

J is TRBJ1-6 and V is TRBV3-1 (or the pseudogene TRBV3-2); D is undetermined. Germline CDR1 reads LGHDT; CDR2 reads YNNKEL (reference sequence). V was pared by 3 bases and J by 4 bases, with 7 bases between. The CDR3 sequence is 14 residues long. This CDR3 is CASSHRGYNSPLHF. The CDR3 DNA sequence: TGTGCCAGCAGCCACCGGGGTTATAATTCACCCCTCCACTTT.

This chain joins TRBV30 and TRBJ2-1; 10 nucleotides match TRBD2. CDR1 is GTSNPN and CDR2 is SVGIG in the germline V gene (reference sequence). V trimming: 3 bases; J trimming: 10 bases; junction bases outside the gene matches: 6. This CDR3 has 13 residues. The CDR3 bases are TGTGCCTGGAGGTCAGCGGGGGGGAGGGAGCAGTTCTTC. This sequence encodes CAWRSAGGREQFF.

V gene TRBV18 combines with J gene TRBJ2-3; tentatively, D is TRBD2 (5 bases). V dropped 1 base and J dropped 7 bases, with 15 bases sitting between them. Germline assignment: CDR1 KGHSH and CDR2 LQKENI. The CDR3 consists of 15 residues. The CDR3 DNA is TGTGCCAGCTCACCACGGAGTACTAGAGGGAATACGCAGTATTTT. Translation gives CASSPRSTRGNTQYF.

The chain is built from TRBV6-5 and TRBJ2-3; D call uncertain. Germline V gene data show CDR1 as MNHEY and CDR2 as SVGAGI. V lost 9 bases and J 0 bases, leaving 10 bases between the germline ends. This CDR3 has 13 residues. The CDR3 loop reads CASLPPSTDTQYF. DNA for the CDR3: TGTGCCAGTCTACCCCCGAGCACAGATACGCAGTATTTT.

V is TRBV20-1 and J is TRBJ1-1; no definite D call. This CDR3 spans 16 amino acids. The V and J ends lost 3 bases and 0 bases respectively, with 17 bases between them. CDR1 DFQATT and CDR2 SNEGSKA come from the germline V gene (reference sequence). CDR3 residues: CSASLHGISLNTEAFF. Written as DNA, the CDR3 is TGCAGTGCTAGTTTACACGGGATTTCTCTGAACACTGAAGCTTTCTTT.

The chain employs TRBV7-2 and TRBJ2-2, with 10 bases identical to TRBD2. Trimming took 5 bases from V and 6 from J; bases not matched to a gene: 12. The V gene's germline CDR1 is SGHTA and CDR2 FQGNSA. This CDR3 spans 17 amino acids. CDR3: CASSLFPSGSGSGELFF. The CDR3 DNA reads as TGTGCCAGCAGCCTGTTTCCTAGCGGGAGCGGATCCGGGGAGCTGTTTTTT. The variable domain in full, completed from reference TRBV7-2 and TRBJ2-2, reads GAGVSQSPSNKVTEKGKDVELRCDPISGHTALYWYRQSLGQGLEFLIYFQGNSAPDKSGLPSDRFSAERTGGSVSTLTIQRTQQEDSAVYLCASSLFPSGSGSGELFFGEGSRLTVL.

The sample holds one count of this clone. The genes are TRBV7-3 and TRBJ2-5; D is ambiguous. Germline V gene lookup returns CDR1 SGHTA and CDR2 FQGTGA. The CDR3 length is 14 residues. Deletions cut 1 base from V and 5 bases from J, with 11 bases between. In DNA, the CDR3 is TGTGCCAGCAGCTTAAGCGGCAAAAGGGAGACCCAGTACTTC. This sequence encodes CASSLSGKRETQYF.

The chain carries TRBV24-1 and TRBJ2-1; 7 bases agree with TRBD2. The CDR3 runs to 12 residues. V gave up 8 bases and J gave up 4 bases; unmatched junction bases: 1. Germline V gene lookup returns CDR1 KGHDR and CDR2 SFDVKD. CDR3 region: CATMGLYNEQFF. DNA for the CDR3: TGTGCCACCATGGGACTATACAATGAGCAGTTCTTC.

In this sample, this clone turned up many times. The chain carries TRBV12-3 or TRBV12-4 and TRBJ2-4; D remains unclear. This CDR3 contains 13 residues. V gave up 3 bases and J gave up 8 bases, with 11 bases separating them. The CDR3 sequence: CASSLGAVDIQYF. The CDR3 nucleotides are TGTGCCAGCAGTTTGGGCGCCGTGGACATTCAGTACTTC.

The J gene is TRBJ2-3, the V gene TRBV28; D unclear. The CDR3 runs to 13 residues. The germline CDR1 and CDR2 sequences are MDHEN and SYDVKM. Between the trimmed V and J ends, which lost 5 bases and 3 bases, there was a span of 9 bases. For the CDR3, the DNA is TGTGCCAGCAGTCCCCCTACTACAGATACGCAGTATTTT. It is translated as CASSPPTTDTQYF.